This is a list of T cell receptor beta chains from one sample in a study of blood T cells in healthy people across ages. TCRdb ran MiXCR on the 5' RACE reads and lists one entry per CDR3 protein. The table shows about 1,600,000 distinct CDR3 sequences, with roughly 40% occurring only once. Sequencing used blood. These receptors all stem from a woman under 30 in good health. Both conserved end residues are part of each CDR3. A D gene is named only where the DNA matches it firmly. Some rows mark clone size as missing; the rest say once, few, many or name a class of expanded clone.

v_gene,d_gene,abundance,j_gene,CDR3nt,CDR3aa
TRBV14,.,few,TRBJ2-1,TGTGCCAGCAGCCGAAACCCCAAGGCCGGATGGAATGAGCAGTTCTTC,CASSRNPKAGWNEQFF
TRBV11-2,TRBD2,few,TRBJ2-7,TGTGCCAGCAGCTTAGGGGCTAGCGGGGCCTTCTACGAGCAGTACTTC,CASSLGASGAFYEQYF
TRBV20-1,TRBD1,.,TRBJ1-1,TGCAGTGCCTCCACTCTGAACAGGGGGGGAGCTTTCTTT,CSASTLNRGGAFF
TRBV15,.,.,TRBJ2-2,TGTGCCACCAGCCCGGCGGCTAACACCGGGGAGCTGTTTTTT,CATSPAANTGELFF
TRBV3-1,.,.,TRBJ2-3,TGTGCCACCTTGTCGGGGGGCCCAGGTAACGCGCAGTATTTT,CATLSGGPGNAQYF
TRBV4-1,.,.,TRBJ2-1,TGCGCCAGGGGACTCGTCAATGAGCAGTTCTTC,CARGLVNEQFF
TRBV21-1,.,few,TRBJ2-7,TGTGCCAGCAGCAAAGCGGGGACCTGCAGCGAGCAGTACTTC,CASSKAGTCSEQYF
TRBV5-1,.,few,TRBJ2-7,TGCGCCAGCAGCTTATCTGGCGGGAACGTACCCTACGAGCAGTACTTC,CASSLSGGNVPYEQYF
TRBV2,TRBD1,.,TRBJ1-1,TGTGCCAGCAGCGGACAGGGAATTAGTGGCACTGAAGCTTTCTTT,CASSGQGISGTEAFF
TRBV20-1,.,.,TRBJ2-3,TGCAGTGCTAGATATGTGCACCCTGATCGGCCAGATACGCAGTATTTT,CSARYVHPDRPDTQYF
TRBV11-2,TRBD1,few,TRBJ2-7,TGTGCCAGCAGCCCCCGACCGGGACAGGGGATAAGTAGCTACGAGCAGTACTTC,CASSPRPGQGISSYEQYF
TRBV10-3,TRBD1,.,TRBJ1-1,TGTGCCATCAGTCAGTCGGGACAGGGAACTGAAGCTTTCTTT,CAISQSGQGTEAFF
TRBV6-1,TRBD1,few,TRBJ2-7,TGTGCCAGCAGTGAAGCGAGGGGACAGGGCAAGTACGAGCAGTACTTC,CASSEARGQGKYEQYF
TRBV6-6,TRBD1,.,TRBJ1-1,TGTGCCAGCACCTACACTCCTGACAGGGCGTTCACTGAAGCTTTCTTT,CASTYTPDRAFTEAFF
TRBV6-1,TRBD2,few,TRBJ2-3,TGTGCCAGCCAGCCCTCGACTAGCGGGGCTAGCACAGATACGCAGTATTTT,CASQPSTSGASTDTQYF
TRBV10-3,.,.,TRBJ2-1,TGTGCCATCAGTGATGCGAGCTACAATGAGCAGTTCTTC,CAISDASYNEQFF
TRBV5-1,TRBD1,.,TRBJ2-5,TGCGCCAGCAGCTTGGAGACAGGGGATGGTGAAGAGACCCAGTACTTC,CASSLETGDGEETQYF
TRBV7-2,.,.,TRBJ2-5,TGTGCCAGCAGCTTACGGGCTCATGACGCCCAAGAGACCCAGTACTTC,CASSLRAHDAQETQYF
TRBV7-9,.,.,TRBJ2-7,TGTGCCAGCGGCGTAGCTCTAGGAAGGGACGAGCAGTACTTC,CASGVALGRDEQYF
TRBV29-1,.,.,TRBJ2-5,TGCAGCTCCGGGGAGGGGGCAGAGACCCAGTACTTC,CSSGEGAETQYF
TRBV19,.,.,TRBJ2-7,TGTGCCAGTAGTATAGGGACAGCATCCTACAATGAGCAGTACTTC,CASSIGTASYNEQYF
TRBV9,.,.,TRBJ2-3,TGTGCCAGCAGCGGAGATCTGGCGGATACGCAGTATTTT,CASSGDLADTQYF
TRBV10-1,.,few,TRBJ1-2,TGCGCCAGCAGTGACTCGAGCCGGGGCTACACCTTC,CASSDSSRGYTF
TRBV28,.,few,TRBJ2-1,TGTGCCAGCAGCAGTGGCTATGAGCAGTTCTTC,CASSSGYEQFF
TRBV18,TRBD1,.,TRBJ1-6,TGTGCCAGCTCACTGGGACAGGGGTTTAATTCACCCCTCCACTTT,CASSLGQGFNSPLHF
TRBV7-9,.,.,TRBJ1-1,TGTGCCAGCAGCTTAGCGAATAAGGGTGAAGCTTTCTTT,CASSLANKGEAFF
TRBV2,.,few,TRBJ2-3,TGTGCCAGCAGTGGGATTAGCGCGACAGATACGCAGTATTTT,CASSGISATDTQYF
TRBV6-5,.,.,TRBJ1-4,TGTGCCAGCAGCCAGCGGCAGGGGTGGGATGAAAAACTGTTTTTT,CASSQRQGWDEKLFF
TRBV12-3/TRBV12-4,TRBD1,few,TRBJ1-2,TGTGCCAGCAGTCCGATTAAGGGGGCGTCTGGCTACACCTTC,CASSPIKGASGYTF
TRBV6-5,.,.,TRBJ1-4,TGTGCCAGCAAACGGGCTAATGAAAAACTGTTTTTT,CASKRANEKLFF
TRBV6-2/TRBV6-3,.,.,TRBJ1-5,TGTGCCAGCAGTTACGGGCAGGGGCTGGCTCAGCCCCAGCATTTT,CASSYGQGLAQPQHF
TRBV20-1,.,.,TRBJ1-6,TGCAGTGCTAGTCCCGGGACGAGTCGCCTTAATTCACCCCCCCACTTT,CSASPGTSRLNSPPHF
TRBV10-3,.,.,TRBJ2-2,TGTGCCATCAGTGGTACAGGGCGGGCCGGGGAGCTGTTTTTT,CAISGTGRAGELFF
TRBV5-1,.,.,TRBJ1-1,TGCGCCAGCAGCTTCATTCCAGGGCCGAACACTGAAGCTTTCTTT,CASSFIPGPNTEAFF
TRBV29-1,.,.,TRBJ1-1,TGCAGCGTCGCGAGGGACACTGAAGCTTTCTTT,CSVARDTEAFF
TRBV12-3/TRBV12-4,.,many,TRBJ2-7,TGTGCCAGCAGTTTGGCAGGGGGAGGCGAACAGTACTTC,CASSLAGGGEQYF
TRBV7-9,TRBD1,.,TRBJ2-7,TGTGCCAGCAGCTCACCGGACAGGGGAGCGGCCGAGCAGTACTTC,CASSSPDRGAAEQYF
TRBV12-3/TRBV12-4,.,few,TRBJ2-4,TGTGCCAGCACCGTTCTTAAGGATCTAGCCAAAAACATTCAGTACTTC,CASTVLKDLAKNIQYF
TRBV12-3/TRBV12-4,TRBD2,many,TRBJ2-7,TGTGCCAGCAGGACTAGCGGGACCTACGAGCAGTACTTC,CASRTSGTYEQYF
TRBV6-6,TRBD1,many,TRBJ2-1,TGTGCCAGCAGCTCCCGGGACAGGACTTACAATGAGCAGTTCTTC,CASSSRDRTYNEQFF
TRBV25-1,.,.,TRBJ2-1,TGTGCCAGCAGTGGATTAGCGAGGGAAGTGGCGGACAATGAGCAGTTCTTC,CASSGLAREVADNEQFF
TRBV20-1,TRBD1,few,TRBJ2-1,TGCAGTGCTAGAGACCGACAGGGGTCTAAGGTTAATGAGCAGTTCTTC,CSARDRQGSKVNEQFF
TRBV11-2,.,.,TRBJ2-1,TGTGCCAGCAGCCCACTCATCACAGTGAATGAGCAGTTCTTC,CASSPLITVNEQFF
TRBV15,.,.,TRBJ1-1,TGTACCACCAGCAGAGATGGGGGAGAGACTGAAGCTTTCTTT,CTTSRDGGETEAFF
TRBV7-2,.,.,TRBJ2-1,TGTGCCAGCAGCGTAGAGGCGGTTGTTTATGAGCAGTTCTTC,CASSVEAVVYEQFF
TRBV4-1,.,few,TRBJ1-2,TGCGCCAGCAGCCAAGATCAGGTCGGGGCGGGGGGCTACACCTTC,CASSQDQVGAGGYTF
TRBV5-8,.,.,TRBJ2-1,TGTGCCGGTGGGGGATCGGCCAATGAGCAGTTCTTC,CAGGGSANEQFF
TRBV6-1,TRBD2,.,TRBJ2-1,TGTGCCAGCAGTATACCCACTAGCGGATCCAATGAGCAGTTCTTC,CASSIPTSGSNEQFF
TRBV20-1,TRBD2,.,TRBJ2-4,TGCAGTGCTAGAGATCCAGCGGGAGCGACGGACATTCAGTACTTC,CSARDPAGATDIQYF
TRBV6-6,TRBD2,.,TRBJ2-3,TGTGCCAGCAGTTACCCTAGCGGGAGGGCCGAAGATACGCAGTATTTT,CASSYPSGRAEDTQYF
TRBV6-6,.,.,TRBJ1-5,TGTGCCAGCAGTTTCGACACTAGCAATCAGCCCCAGCATTTT,CASSFDTSNQPQHF
TRBV29-1,.,.,TRBJ1-5,TGCAGCGCCGTTACCTCGGTCAATCAGCCCCAGCATTTT,CSAVTSVNQPQHF